What follows are 17 T cell receptor beta chains derived from one specimen sequenced in a study of blood T cell repertoires in COVID-19. Sequencing was performed with immunoSEQ multiplex PCR; in TCRdb, only in-frame clones are kept and a portion is missing. This table has about 210,000 clones, approximately 89% appearing once. Sequencing used PBMCs or T cells enriched from blood (not recorded which). The receptor set was obtained from a woman aged 40 to 50 with acute COVID-19.

The V and J genes are TRBV24-1 and TRBJ2-2, with D unresolved. Germline V gene sequence: CDR1 KGHDR, CDR2 SFDVKD. V gave up 7 bases and J gave up 6 bases, with 8 bases separating them. The CDR3 spans 12 residues. The CDR3 region is CATSERPGELFF. CDR3 nucleotide sequence: TGTGCCACCAGCGAGAGGCCCGGGGAGCTGTTTTTT.

The V and J genes are TRBV12-5 and TRBJ1-6, with 8 nucleotides matching TRBD1. Per germline, CDR1 LGHNT and CDR2 FRNRAP. The CDR3 has 18 residues. J was trimmed by 3 bases and V by 8 bases; bases with no gene match: 15. The CDR3 DNA reads as TGTGCTAGTTCATGGCTGGACAGGGATTTCCTCTATAATTCACCCCTCCACTTT. This codes for CASSWLDRDFLYNSPLHF. Full variable domain (remainder filled in from reference TRBV12-5 and TRBJ1-6): DARVTQTPRHKVTEMGQEVTMRCQPILGHNTVFWYRQTMMQGLELLAYFRNRAPLDDSGMPKDRFSAEMPDATLATLKIQPSEPRDSAVYFCASSWLDRDFLYNSPLHFGNGTRLTVT.

The chain joins TRBV20-1 to TRBJ2-7; 7 nucleotides match TRBD1. Trimming at V came to 4 bases and at J to 4 bases, leaving 1 base not matched to a gene. Germline V gene lookup returns CDR1 DFQATT and CDR2 SNEGSKA (reference sequence). This CDR3 has 11 residues. The CDR3 sequence is CSATRGYEQYF. CDR3 coding DNA: TGCAGTGCTACCAGGGGGTACGAGCAGTACTTC.

J is TRBJ1-6 and V is TRBV25-1; D remains unclear. The CDR3 is 16 amino acids. Trimming cost V 4 bases and J 5 bases, with 15 bases left between them. Per the germline V gene, CDR1 is MGHDK and CDR2 is SYGVNS. CDR3 protein: CASSGLGGSHNSPLHF. Here the CDR3 DNA reads TGTGCCAGCAGTGGTTTAGGCGGTTCTCATAATTCACCCCTCCACTTT.

In its sample, this clone was seen once. In nucleotides, the CDR3 is TGTGCCAGCAGCCTACTGGGACTAGCGGGAGCCGAGGGGAATGAGCAGTTCTTC. Translating gives CASSLLGLAGAEGNEQFF. The chain is built from TRBV5-6 and TRBJ2-1, with 14 bases fitting TRBD2. Germline trimming cut 4 bases from V and 7 bases from J; bases unmatched to any gene: 13. The CDR3 is made up of 18 amino acids. Germline CDR1 is SGHDT and CDR2 is YYEEEE.

The CDR3 bases are TGTGCCAGCAGCAGGTGGGGTGGGGCTAGCGGGAGCTCCTACAATGAGCAGTTCTTC. As protein: CASSRWGGASGSSYNEQFF. This chain uses TRBV9 with TRBJ2-1, with 10 bases lining up with TRBD2. This CDR3 comprises 19 residues. V shed 4 bases, J shed 0 bases, and the junction held 13 bases outside the gene matches. Germline V gives CDR1 SGDLS, CDR2 YYNGEE.

This clone appeared once. The V and J genes are TRBV6-5 and TRBJ1-6; 7 bases align to TRBD1. With 4 bases clipped from V and 8 bases from J, the junction kept 8 bases outside the gene matches. The V gene's germline CDR1 is MNHEY and CDR2 SVGAGI. This CDR3 region has 15 residues. This chain's CDR3 is CASSSGTARHSPLHF. The CDR3 DNA is TGTGCCAGCAGTTCCGGGACAGCCAGGCATTCACCCCTCCACTTT.

This clone was picked up a small number of times. The chain combines TRBV2 with TRBJ2-7; weak D call: TRBD1 (5 bases). Germline V lookup: CDR1 SNHLY, CDR2 FYNNEI. This CDR3 is built from 14 residues. V shed 7 bases and J shed 1 base, with 14 bases lying between them. The CDR3 DNA sequence: TGTGCCAGCATCGAACAGGCTGGGTCCTACGAGCAGTACTTC. Translated: CASIEQAGSYEQYF.

The chain joins TRBV19 to TRBJ1-5, with a tentative D call TRBD1 (6 bases). This CDR3 has 16 residues. Per germline, CDR1 LNHDA and CDR2 SQIVND (reference sequence). V dropped 2 bases and J dropped 0 bases, with 11 bases sitting between them. The CDR3 here is CASSIITRGSNQPQHF. The CDR3 DNA sequence: TGTGCCAGTAGTATAATCACCAGGGGTAGCAATCAGCCCCAGCATTTT. Full variable domain (missing parts from reference TRBV19 and TRBJ1-5): DGGITQSPKYLFRKEGQNVTLSCEQNLNHDAMYWYRQDPGQGLRLIYYSQIVNDFQKGDIAEGYSVSREKKESFPLTVTSAQKNPTAFYLCASSIITRGSNQPQHFGDGTRLSIL.

The J gene is TRBJ2-1, the V gene TRBV10-1; the match to TRBD2 covers 11 bases. CDR3 length equals 14 residues. The junction had 3 bases not matched to a gene; V was cut back by 5 bases and J by 6 bases. Germline V CDR1 and CDR2: WNHNN, SYGVQD (reference sequence). The CDR3 sequence: CASSRLAGGNEQFF. As DNA, the CDR3 is TGCGCCAGCAGTCGCCTAGCGGGAGGCAATGAGCAGTTCTTC.

This chain links TRBV27 with TRBJ1-2, with D possibly being TRBD1 (6 bases). The CDR3 loop spans 14 amino acids. V dropped 7 bases and J dropped 4 bases, with 16 bases sitting between them. Germline values: CDR1 MNHEY, CDR2 SMNVEV (reference sequence). The CDR3: CASTTFGGSYGYTF. In DNA form, the CDR3 reads TGTGCCAGCACCACCTTTGGGGGCAGCTATGGCTACACCTTC.

The J gene is TRBJ2-7, the V gene TRBV7-2; possibly TRBD2 for D (5 bases). The CDR3 is made up of 13 amino acids. CDR1 is SGHTA and CDR2 is FQGNSA in the germline V gene. Trimming took off 3 bases at V and 3 bases at J, with 9 bases between the two ends. The CDR3 protein is CASSLGRDYEQYV. DNA for the CDR3: TGTGCCAGCAGCTTGGGCCGGGACTACGAGCAGTACGTC.

This chain links TRBV2 with TRBJ2-7, with D perhaps matching TRBD2 (5 bases). V shed 3 bases and J shed 3 bases, with 9 bases lying between them. Per the germline V gene, CDR1 is SNHLY and CDR2 is FYNNEI. This CDR3 is built from 13 residues. The CDR3 DNA reads as TGTGCCAGCAGTGATTCCGGGAACTACGAGCAGTACGTC. It yields the protein CASSDSGNYEQYV.

The V and J genes are TRBV5-1 and TRBJ2-1; no clear D gene. From germline, CDR1 is SGHRS and CDR2 YFSETQ. The V and J ends lost 1 base and 5 bases respectively, with 7 bases between them. CDR3 length: 13 residues. The CDR3 nucleotides are TGCGCCAGCAGCTTGCGTACTCACAATGAGCAGTTCTTC. It is translated as CASSLRTHNEQFF.

The chain is built from TRBV7-8 and TRBJ2-2, with D perhaps matching TRBD2 (6 bases). The CDR3 runs to 14 residues. V lost 4 bases and J lost 7, with 13 bases in between. CDR1 is SGHVS, CDR2 FQNEAQ, per germline. CDR3 in amino acids: CASSYGTGNGELFF. In DNA form, the CDR3 reads TGTGCCAGCAGCTACGGGACTGGGAACGGGGAGCTGTTTTTT.

V is TRBV5-4 and J is TRBJ2-3; 10 bases are shared with TRBD2. Germline loops: CDR1 SGHNT, CDR2 YYREEE (reference sequence). V lost 8 bases to trimming and J lost 0 bases; unmatched junction nucleotides: 12. The CDR3 extends over 17 amino acids. Here the CDR3 reads CARLPEKRGGSTDTQYF. The DNA for the CDR3 is TGTGCCAGACTTCCGGAGAAGCGGGGGGGTAGCACAGATACGCAGTATTTT.

This chain uses TRBV6-2 or TRBV6-3 with TRBJ2-7; no firm D call. The length of the CDR3 is 13 residues. Germline lookup yields CDR1 MNHEY and CDR2 SVGEGT. V was cut by 0 bases and J by 6 bases, with 9 bases left in between. CDR3 nucleotides: TGTGCCAGCAGTTACTCCGAGCGCGGCGAGCAGTACGTC. Protein: CASSYSERGEQYV.